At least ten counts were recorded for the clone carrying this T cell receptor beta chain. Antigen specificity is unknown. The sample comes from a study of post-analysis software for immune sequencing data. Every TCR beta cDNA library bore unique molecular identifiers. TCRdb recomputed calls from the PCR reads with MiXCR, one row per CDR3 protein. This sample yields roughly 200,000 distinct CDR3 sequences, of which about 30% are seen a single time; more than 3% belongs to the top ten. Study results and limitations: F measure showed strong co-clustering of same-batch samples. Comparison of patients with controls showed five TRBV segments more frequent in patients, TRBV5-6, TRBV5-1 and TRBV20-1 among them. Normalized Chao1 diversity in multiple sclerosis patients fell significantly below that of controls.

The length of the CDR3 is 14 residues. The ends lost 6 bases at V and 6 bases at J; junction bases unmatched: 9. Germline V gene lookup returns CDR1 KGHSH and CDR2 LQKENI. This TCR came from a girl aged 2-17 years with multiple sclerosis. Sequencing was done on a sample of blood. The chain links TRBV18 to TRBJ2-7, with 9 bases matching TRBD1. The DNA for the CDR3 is TGTGCCAGCTCCCGTACCGGGACAGGGATCGAGCAGTACTTC. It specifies CASSRTGTGIEQYF.